What follows describes a single T cell receptor beta chain. This clone was observed a few times. Its target antigen remains unknown. No per-base quality is available; no much larger clone lies one base away. Using the deep immunoSEQ assay, multiplex PCR amplified TCR CDR3 regions from genomic DNA. Extracted genomic DNA from each cell subset was distributed evenly across all wells of several immunoSEQ 96-well plates, and each plate was treated as a replicate. For unsorted PBMC, each replicate PCR was loaded with 300 to 350 ng genomic DNA, equivalent to 30,000 or so T cell genomes. Unsorted PBMC genomic DNA was sequenced across ten immunoSEQ deep assay plates. Purified libraries were measured with a Qubit 3.0 fluorometer, size-checked on a Bioanalyzer 2100, and measured again with the KAPA Library Quantification kit. Every immunoSEQ 96-well plate was sequenced on a dedicated single-read 150-cycle Illumina NextSeq 550 flow cell. The authors processed their data as follows. The immunoSEQ output contained only junctional sequences without quality scores, so filtering could not match that applied to full-length reads. Sequences were annotated with PyIR, a Python wrapper for IgBLAST v1.9, using IMGT germline references to assign V/J genes and CDR3. Reads with weak V/J assignments (E-value above 1e-6), missing CDR3, stop codons, out-of-frame junctions, or ambiguous translated residues were removed. V3J clonotypes were defined as sequences sharing the same inferred V gene, J gene, and CDR3 amino acid sequence. Percentage overlap between repertoires was computed as shared unique clonotypes divided by the size of the smaller repertoire. Richness of each repertoire was evaluated using RTK rarefaction, the Chao1 estimator, and Recon v2.1 estimates of unobserved clonotypes. TCRdb retrieved this table from immuneACCESS and kept in-frame rearrangements only. Not all clones are present; in checked studies, unresolved V genes account for under half, and no reason is known for the remainder. The DNA gave D and trimming, while V, J and clone size come from that table. The sample table lists 450,000 to 500,000 clones, approximately 78% of them with a count of one. The ten largest clonotypes hold about 12% of the sample.

These data belong to a study of shared clonotypes between healthy human individuals (dated by TCRdb to about 2020). Looking at the study overall: A couple of women and a few men aged 18 to 49 years were included in the cohort. To estimate repertoire size and how much clonotype sharing occurs between individuals, the study deeply sequenced the blood TCR repertoires of several healthy adults. Between about 0.9 and 10 billion PBMCs per donor were obtained by leukapheresis. To increase sequencing depth and limit assay-specific biases, different laboratories used diverse techniques to prepare libraries and sequence TCR repertoires. Paper-wide results and their limitations: Because the study included a small number of donors, the genetic and exposure-history diversity represented was limited. Based on pairwise subsampling, the degree of clonotype sharing among donors was expected to be affected by sequencing depth. Sampling was limited to blood, and TCR repertoires in tissue likely differ from TCR repertoires in blood.

The donors were healthy, HIV-negative adults who had no recently reported acute infections or vaccinations. Every donor was a Caucasian adult residing in Nashville, Tennessee, USA. In the unsorted samples, around 81 million PBMCs were counted, and genomic DNA was extracted using the QIAamp DNA Blood Mini kit. After blood collection by leukapheresis, PBMCs were isolated using Ficoll-Histopaque density gradient centrifugation and then cryopreserved in the vapor phase of liquid nitrogen. Trimming takes 0 bases off V and 4 bases off J; junction bases not matched to a gene: 8. The germline V gene specifies SGHVS as CDR1 and FQNEAQ as CDR2. The CDR3 has 16 amino acids, counting the end cysteine and phenylalanine. The entry retains the CDR3 DNA only, 48 bases that are in frame from base 1.

This clonotype was obtained from a woman aged 40 to 50 in good health. Some clones in this sample may be carry-over from other donors' samples. Sequencing was carried out using PBMCs. The rearranged chain carries TRBV7-8 and TRBJ1-1, and 7 junctional nucleotides match TRBD1. The nucleotide sequence is given as TGTGCCAGCAGCTTAGCTGAACAGGGGTTGGGCACTGAAGCTTTCTTT. Its coded protein is CASSLAEQGLGTEAFF.